A single sample gave rise to the 26 T cell receptor beta chains below, sequenced in a study of T-cell memory formation after mild COVID-19. MiXCR was run by TCRdb on the 5' RACE reads, yielding one entry per CDR3 protein. Of almost 550,000 distinct CDR3 sequences in the sample, over 20% were seen once. Source material: PBMCs or a T cell subset sorted from them (not recorded which). The receptors stem from an adult woman who had mild COVID-19 (a few samples of this study predate the infection). Cell type and time point are not known.

This clonotype was seen many times. Germline and junction disagree at one end, which may indicate a read error. The J gene is TRBJ1-2, the V gene TRBV3-1, with D unclear. From germline, CDR1 is LGHDT and CDR2 YNNKEL (reference sequence). The CDR3 covers 13 residues. CDR3 protein: CASSQTGDYGYTF. The DNA of the CDR3 is TGCGCCAGCAGCCAAACCGGGGACTATGGCTACACCTTC.

This clonotype was seen more than once but under ten times. The gene calls are TRBV7-3 and TRBJ2-3; D gene unclear. The CDR3 has 15 residues. Germline V gives CDR1 SGHTA, CDR2 FQGTGA. The germline V and J ends were trimmed by 5 bases and 2 bases, with 14 bases remaining between them. This CDR3 is CASSHRPSPTDTQYF. CDR3 sequence (DNA): TGTGCCAGCAGCCACAGACCCTCTCCCACAGATACGCAGTATTTT. The variable domain in full, completed from reference TRBV7-3 and TRBJ2-3, reads GAGVSQTPSNKVTEKGKYVELRCDPISGHTALYWYRQSLGQGPEFLIYFQGTGAADDSGLPNDRFFAVRPEGSVSTLKIQRTERGDSAVYLCASSHRPSPTDTQYFGPGTRLTVL.

A few counts support this clonotype. The rearrangement links TRBV7-2 to TRBJ1-5, with 7 bases matching TRBD1. Trimming removed 3 bases from V and 2 bases from J; junction bases left unmatched: 7. CDR1 is SGHTA, CDR2 FQGNSA, per germline. CDR3 length: 16 amino acids. The CDR3 nucleotides read TGTGCCAGCAGCTTCGCGACAGGGATCGGCAATCAGCCCCAGCATTTT. Encoded protein: CASSFATGIGNQPQHF.

This rearrangement joins TRBV12-3 or TRBV12-4 to TRBJ1-2, with 8 bases fitting TRBD1. With V trimmed by 6 bases and J by 8 bases, 8 bases remained unmatched. This CDR3 is 13 amino acids long. The CDR3, as DNA: TGTGCCAGCAGACCGGACAGGGCTGGCGGCTACACCTTC. Translation gives CASRPDRAGGYTF.

This clonotype was seen a few times. The chain joins TRBV18 to TRBJ2-5; 8 bases map to TRBD1. CDR1 and CDR2 from the germline V gene are KGHSH and LQKENI. The V segment lost 4 bases and the J segment 1 base; nucleotides outside the gene matches: 2. The CDR3 spans 14 residues. The CDR3 region is CASSRGQGQETQYF. The CDR3 DNA sequence: TGTGCCAGCTCACGTGGACAGGGCCAAGAGACCCAGTACTTC.

The chain carries TRBV12-3 or TRBV12-4 and TRBJ1-1; D unresolved. This CDR3 comprises 15 residues. Trimming left V 1 base short and J 0 bases short, with 9 bases between. The CDR3 sequence is CASSLVSNMNTEAFF. The CDR3 DNA reads as TGTGCCAGCAGTTTAGTCAGTAACATGAACACTGAAGCTTTCTTT.

This chain joins TRBV30 and TRBJ1-5; D is undetermined. Germline V gene lookup returns CDR1 GTSNPN and CDR2 SVGIG (reference sequence). The CDR3 consists of 13 residues. The V and J ends lost 1 base and 0 bases respectively, with 4 bases between them. The CDR3 is CAWSEFSNQPQHF. The CDR3 coding sequence is TGTGCCTGGAGTGAGTTTAGCAATCAGCCCCAGCATTTT.

J is TRBJ2-7 and V is TRBV5-6; maybe TRBD1 (5 bases). This CDR3 is 16 amino acids long. V was clipped by 3 bases and J by 7 bases, with 23 bases between them. Germline assignment: CDR1 SGHDT and CDR2 YYEEEE. The CDR3 DNA follows: TGTGCCAGCAGCTCTCCAACCGGTCTGACAGCCTGGGAGCAGTACTTC. Translated: CASSSPTGLTAWEQYF.

V usage is TRBV10-3 and J usage is TRBJ2-7; D is uncertain. The CDR3 extends over 13 amino acids. Trimming took off 5 bases at V and 2 bases at J, with 10 bases between the two ends. Looked up from germline, CDR1 is ENHRY and CDR2 is SYGVKD. DNA of the CDR3: TGTGCCATCAGTCTCGGCCCACCCTACGAGCAGTACTTC. Translation: CAISLGPPYEQYF.

This sequence joins TRBV3-1 and TRBJ1-2; D gene ambiguous. V lost 0 bases, J lost 7 bases, and 6 bases lay in between. The CDR3 runs to 12 residues. Germline loops: CDR1 LGHDT, CDR2 YNNKEL (reference sequence). CDR3 sequence reads: CASSQDRSGYTF. The CDR3 coding sequence is TGTGCCAGCAGCCAAGATAGGTCTGGCTACACCTTC.

This clonotype was counted a single time. The chain uses TRBV21-1 and TRBJ2-1; TRBD2 was called by the table and not checked on the DNA. TRBV21-1 counts as a pseudogene. The CDR3 is 18 residues long. CDR3 coding DNA: TGTGCCTCCCCCAAAGGGTTAGCGGGTGAGTGCCGCTACAATGAGCAGTTCTTC. It encodes CASPKGLAGECRYNEQFF.

The chain links TRBV11-2 to TRBJ2-7; TRBD2 is a possible D gene (6 bases). Germline CDR1 is SGHAT and CDR2 is FQNNGV. CDR3 length: 18 residues. Trimming left V 3 bases short and J 3 bases short, with 24 bases between. CDR3 amino acids: CASSFRPFREATLYEQYF. The CDR3 region has the DNA TGTGCCAGCAGCTTTCGCCCGTTCAGGGAGGCCACACTCTACGAGCAGTACTTC.

This clonotype has a handful of counts. Here the CDR3 reads CAISDSLSGNTIYF. CDR3 DNA sequence: TGTGCCATCAGTGACAGCCTCTCTGGAAACACCATATATTTT. The gene calls are TRBV10-3 and TRBJ1-3; D is ambiguous. Trimming pared 3 bases from V and 0 bases from J, leaving 6 bases between. Germline V gene data show CDR1 as ENHRY and CDR2 as SYGVKD. The CDR3 runs to 14 residues.

The chain carries TRBV7-9 and TRBJ2-2; D call uncertain. Germline loops: CDR1 SEHNR, CDR2 FQNEAQ (reference sequence). The CDR3 spans 14 residues. Trimming left V 2 bases short and J 5 bases short, with 9 bases between. CDR3 in amino acids: CASSLTTRTGELFF. The CDR3 DNA follows: TGTGCCAGCAGCTTAACCACGCGGACCGGGGAGCTGTTTTTT. Supplemented by reference TRBV7-9 and TRBJ2-2, the full variable domain reads DTGVSQNPRHKITKRGQNVTFRCDPISEHNRLYWYRQTLGQGPEFLTYFQNEAQLEKSRLLSDRFSAERPKGSFSTLEIQRTEQGDSAMYLCASSLTTRTGELFFGEGSRLTVL.

There are a few counts of this clonotype. V is TRBV5-5 and J is TRBJ2-3; possibly TRBD2 for D (5 bases). This CDR3 is 14 amino acids long. Trimming removed 3 bases at V and 6 bases at J, with 14 bases between. The V gene's germline CDR1 is SGHKS and CDR2 YYEKEE (reference sequence). CDR3 in DNA: TGTGCCAGCAGCTCCAGGTCGGGGTACGATACGCAGTATTTT. Protein product: CASSSRSGYDTQYF.

This clonotype occurred a few times. J is TRBJ1-5 and V is TRBV2, with D hard to call. The germline CDR1 and CDR2 sequences are SNHLY and FYNNEI. Trimming pared 7 bases from V and 6 bases from J, leaving 10 bases between. The CDR3 spans 12 residues. The CDR3 reads CASNLLAQPQHF. The CDR3 DNA sequence: TGTGCCAGCAATCTGTTGGCTCAGCCCCAGCATTTT.

A few counts support this clonotype. V gene TRBV7-9 combines with J gene TRBJ1-1; 7 positions agree with TRBD1. The CDR3 is made up of 15 amino acids. CDR1 is SEHNR and CDR2 is FQNEAQ in the germline V gene (reference sequence). With V trimmed by 5 bases and J by 0 bases, 6 bases remained unmatched. This CDR3 reads CASSPMGQMNTEAFF. Written as DNA, the CDR3 is TGTGCCAGCAGCCCGATGGGACAGATGAACACTGAAGCTTTCTTT.

This clonotype came up a few times. The chain recombines TRBV7-2 with TRBJ2-1; 14 nucleotides match TRBD2. The V and J ends lost 7 bases and 5 bases, in that order; junction bases with no gene match: 7. Germline loops: CDR1 SGHTA, CDR2 FQGNSA. The CDR3 totals 16 residues. The DNA for the CDR3 is TGTGCCAGCAAGAAAGAGGGACTAGCGGGAGACAATGAGCAGTTCTTC. Protein sequence: CASKKEGLAGDNEQFF.

This clonotype was picked up a small number of times. The chain carries TRBV6-5 and TRBJ1-1, with D possibly being TRBD1 (5 bases). The CDR3 covers 13 residues. V lost 6 bases and J lost 7, with 15 bases in between. The V gene's germline CDR1 is MNHEY and CDR2 SVGAGI. This CDR3 is CASRAGGSVEAFF. In nucleotides, the CDR3 is TGTGCCAGCAGGGCCGGGGGGAGTGTTGAAGCTTTCTTT.

This clonotype was observed a few times. This chain connects TRBV12-3 or TRBV12-4 to TRBJ2-7; possibly TRBD1 for D (6 bases). The CDR3 has 14 residues. The V gene lost 4 bases and the J gene lost 3 bases, with 13 bases spanning the gap. The CDR3 DNA sequence: TGTGCCAGCAGTTCTCCGCGACAGGACTACGAGCAGTACTTC. Residues: CASSSPRQDYEQYF.

The chain carries TRBV6-5 and TRBJ2-1; the match to TRBD2 covers 14 bases. Per germline, CDR1 MNHEY and CDR2 SVGAGI. CDR3 length equals 14 residues. Trimming at V came to 6 bases and at J to 9 bases, leaving 4 bases not matched to a gene. Here the CDR3 reads CASSHGLAGGEQFF. In DNA form, the CDR3 reads TGTGCCAGCAGCCACGGACTAGCGGGAGGTGAGCAGTTCTTC.

The chain uses TRBV7-2 and TRBJ2-5; 7 bases agree with TRBD1. There are 14 residues in the CDR3. V shed 4 bases, J shed 5 bases, and the junction held 7 bases outside the gene matches. CDR1 and CDR2 from the germline V gene are SGHTA and FQGNSA. CDR3 nucleotides: TGTGCCAGCAGCTCGACAGGGCTGGCGGAGACCCAGTACTTC. Protein sequence: CASSSTGLAETQYF.

V usage is TRBV24-1 and J usage is TRBJ2-5; no clear D gene. V was trimmed by 10 bases and J by 4 bases, leaving 21 bases between them. The CDR3 is 15 amino acids. Germline CDR1 is KGHDR and CDR2 is SFDVKD. The CDR3 nucleotides are TGTGCCACGGCCGAAGGATCATCCGCAAGAGAGACCCAGTACTTC. Residues: CATAEGSSARETQYF.

The gene calls are TRBV27 and TRBJ2-7, with 7 bases that match TRBD1. Losses at the gene ends were 5 bases for V and 4 bases for J; bases not matched to a gene: 8. Germline CDR1 MNHEY, CDR2 SMNVEV (reference sequence). This CDR3 has 14 residues. The CDR3 protein is CASSRQGQVYEQYF. CDR3 DNA: TGTGCCAGCAGTAGACAGGGCCAGGTTTACGAGCAGTACTTC.

This clonotype was observed a single time. J is TRBJ2-1 and V is TRBV2; no clear D gene. The V end was cut by 2 bases, the J end by 2 bases, with 16 bases between. The CDR3 is 17 amino acids. Looked up from germline, CDR1 is SNHLY and CDR2 is FYNNEI. The CDR3 sequence: CASSETLPGGPYNEQFF. The DNA for the CDR3 is TGTGCCAGCAGTGAAACACTCCCTGGCGGACCCTACAATGAGCAGTTCTTC.

There are a few counts of this clonotype. The V call is TRBV6-5, the J call TRBJ1-2, with no clear D. This CDR3 is built from 15 residues. CDR1 and CDR2 from the germline V gene are MNHEY and SVGAGI. With 6 bases removed from V and 0 bases from J, the gap between germline ends came to 14 bases. CDR3 nucleotides: TGTGCCAGCAGAAACCGTTACAAGGCTAACTATGGCTACACCTTC. It is translated as CASRNRYKANYGYTF.